The T cell receptor (beta chain) under discussion was sequenced for a study of T-cell reconstitution after alpha-beta-depleted transplantation in children. Study observations and caveats: Among T cells one year after transplant, newly produced cells accounted for most counts and diversity. Reportedly, alpha-beta T cells present about two months post-transplant originated from several hundred expanded clones of graft origin. For some patients, TCRbeta diversity was high at day 60 because of recipient T cells and thymic progenitors that survived.

The TCRbeta library incorporated unique molecular identifiers. TCRdb called the PCR reads again in MiXCR, with one record for every CDR3 protein. This table has around 440,000 distinct CDR3 sequences, roughly a tenth appearing once. This clonotype was observed many times. Its specificity is not known. This TCR came from a child aged 2 to 9 with inherited bone marrow failure, due to receive a stem cell transplant. The sequencing used PBMCs, collected before TCRalphabeta/CD19-depleted stem cell transplant.

The DNA of the CDR3 is TGCGCCAGCAACGCTCAACTAGCGGGAGGGCGTGAGCAGTTCTTC. Translating gives CASNAQLAGGREQFF. The rearrangement joins TRBV5-1 to TRBJ2-1; 13 bases line up with TRBD2. The CDR3 has 15 residues. Unmatched junction bases numbered 9, after V lost 6 bases and J lost 9 bases. CDR1 and CDR2 from the germline V gene are SGHRS and YFSETQ. Drawing the rest from reference TRBV5-1 and TRBJ2-1, the complete variable domain is KAGVTQTPRYLIKTRGQQVTLSCSPISGHRSVSWYQQTPGQGLQFLFEYFSETQRNKGNFPGRFSGRQFSNSRSEMNVSTLELGDSALYLCASNAQLAGGREQFFGPGTRLTVL.